This entry lists 17 T cell receptor beta chains sequenced from one sample in a study of blood T cell repertoires in COVID-19. Profiled with immunoSEQ multiplex PCR; TCRdb holds only in-frame clones, not every one. The repertoire has some 200,000 clones, 90% to 95% of them found once; the top ten carry 0.6% to 0.9%. Sequenced: peripheral blood. These receptors originate from a man younger than 45 with COVID-19, enrolled during active disease.

V and J are TRBV7-3 and TRBJ1-1, with unresolved D. Germline CDR1 and CDR2: SGHTA and FQGTGA. V was pared by 5 bases and J by 5 bases, with 9 bases between. This CDR3 is built from 12 residues. DNA for the CDR3: TGTGCCAGCAGCCCGCCGGGGACTGAAGCTTTCTTT. It codes for CASSPPGTEAFF.

The CDR3 sequence is CASEGTGRNQPQHF. DNA for the CDR3: TGTGCCAGCGAAGGGACAGGCCGAAATCAGCCCCAGCATTTT. The V call is TRBV21-1, the J call TRBJ1-5; TRBD1, as called in the table, went unchecked against the DNA. TRBV21-1 is marked as a pseudogene. The CDR3 loop spans 14 amino acids.

This chain uses TRBV27 with TRBJ1-4, with TRBD1 matching 8 bases. With 2 bases clipped from V and 6 bases from J, the junction kept 5 bases outside the gene matches. The CDR3 runs to 15 residues. The germline V gene has CDR1 MNHEY and CDR2 SMNVEV (reference sequence). CDR3 nucleotide sequence: TGTGCCAGCAGTTTAATAGGCAGGGGGCATGAAAAACTGTTTTTT. This codes for CASSLIGRGHEKLFF.

The gene calls are TRBV9 and TRBJ2-1; D perhaps matches TRBD2 (5 bases). V dropped 4 bases and J dropped 7 bases, with 15 bases sitting between them. The CDR3 length is 14 residues. Looked up from germline, CDR1 is SGDLS and CDR2 is YYNGEE. CDR3 region: CASSPFEGSNEQFF. DNA of the CDR3: TGTGCCAGCAGCCCATTCGAGGGATCAAATGAGCAGTTCTTC.

This clone was seen just once. This chain uses TRBV7-6 with TRBJ2-5; a weak D match, TRBD1 (6 bases). The CDR3 runs 11 residues. V was clipped by 4 bases and J by 7 bases, with 7 bases between them. The germline gives CDR1 SGHVS, CDR2 FNYEAQ. The CDR3 DNA reads as TGTGCCAGCAGCTCCAGGGGGACCCAGTACTTC. This translates into CASSSRGTQYF.

The chain uses TRBV4-1 and TRBJ1-1; no clear D. The CDR3 extends over 14 amino acids. Germline V gives CDR1 MGHRA, CDR2 YSYEKL. V lost 4 bases, J lost 6 bases, and 15 bases lay in between. The CDR3 nucleotides read TGCGCCAGCAGCCCAGACCCGGGGTCCGCTGAAGCTTTCTTT. Encoded protein: CASSPDPGSAEAFF.

This chain links TRBV4-2 with TRBJ2-7, with 9 nucleotides matching TRBD2. J lost 2 bases, V lost 3 bases, and 2 bases had no gene match. This CDR3 region has 14 residues. Germline-derived CDR1 and CDR2 are LGHNA and YNFKEQ. Written as DNA, the CDR3 is TGTGCCAGCAGCCAGACTAGCGGTCCCTACGAGCAGTACTTC. As protein: CASSQTSGPYEQYF.

This chain connects TRBV7-2 to TRBJ1-4; 8 bases align to TRBD1. The CDR3 runs to 16 residues. V shed 4 bases, J shed 2 bases, and the junction held 6 bases outside the gene matches. Looked up from germline, CDR1 is SGHTA and CDR2 is FQGNSA. CDR3 amino acids: CASSSDRVYTNEKLFF. CDR3 in DNA: TGTGCCAGCAGCTCGGACAGGGTGTATACTAATGAAAAACTGTTTTTT.

This clone has a single count. The chain is built from TRBV10-3 and TRBJ1-1; D not certain. The germline V gene encodes CDR1 ENHRY and CDR2 SYGVKD. Trimming cost V 5 bases and J 8 bases, with 12 bases left between them. The CDR3 loop spans 12 amino acids. The DNA of the CDR3 is TGTGCCATCAGTACGGGAGCATCCGAAGCTTTCTTT. Translated: CAISTGASEAFF.

The genes are TRBV10-1 and TRBJ2-2; TRBD1 is a possible D gene (6 bases). The V end was cut by 3 bases, the J end by 2 bases, with 10 bases between. The CDR3 totals 15 residues. Germline loops: CDR1 WNHNN, CDR2 SYGVQD (reference sequence). For the CDR3, the DNA is TGCGCCAGCAGTGATGGGACACTAAACACCGGGGAGCTGTTTTTT. Translation gives CASSDGTLNTGELFF.

This sequence joins TRBV5-1 and TRBJ1-4; 8 bases match TRBD1. V lost 5 bases to trimming and J lost 7 bases; unmatched junction nucleotides: 7. CDR1 is SGHRS and CDR2 is YFSETQ in the germline V gene. This CDR3 contains 14 residues. CDR3 residues: CASRGDRGGEKLFF. The CDR3 DNA follows: TGCGCCAGCAGGGGAGACAGGGGAGGTGAAAAACTGTTTTTT.

This chain uses TRBV19 with TRBJ1-5, with D unresolved. V was cut by 6 bases and J by 6 bases, with 18 bases left in between. CDR1 is LNHDA and CDR2 is SQIVND in the germline V gene (reference sequence). The CDR3 has 15 residues. The CDR3 nucleotides read TGTGCCAGTAGCCCTTCACGACTCAGCTCTCAGCCCCAGCATTTT. Amino acids: CASSPSRLSSQPQHF.

The chain couples TRBV7-9 to TRBJ2-5, with TRBD1 matching 7 bases. Per the germline V gene, CDR1 is SEHNR and CDR2 is FQNEAQ (reference sequence). The V segment lost 1 base and the J segment 2 bases; nucleotides outside the gene matches: 4. There are 15 residues in the CDR3. CDR3 region: CASSLGGQAQETQYF. The CDR3, as DNA: TGTGCCAGCAGCTTAGGAGGACAGGCTCAAGAGACCCAGTACTTC.

The V gene is TRBV11-2, the J gene TRBJ1-1, with D unclear. This CDR3 is 12 amino acids long. V was pared by 5 bases and J by 10 bases, with 14 bases between. Germline-derived CDR1 and CDR2 are SGHAT and FQNNGV. The CDR3 loop is CASSPQSRGAFF. The CDR3 DNA follows: TGTGCCAGCAGCCCTCAGTCCCGAGGAGCTTTCTTT.

The chain combines TRBV13 with TRBJ2-7; TRBD1 agrees at 9 bases. Trimming at V came to 3 bases and at J to 6 bases, leaving 3 bases not matched to a gene. Germline CDR1 reads PRHDT; CDR2 reads FYEKMQ (reference sequence). This CDR3 is 13 amino acids long. The CDR3 loop reads CASSLGQGPEQYF. CDR3 coding DNA: TGTGCCAGCAGCTTGGGACAGGGACCCGAGCAGTACTTC. Using reference TRBV13 and TRBJ2-7 for the parts outside the CDR3, the full variable domain is AAGVIQSPRHLIKEKRETATLKCYPIPRHDTVYWYQQGPGQDPQFLISFYEKMQSDKGSIPDRFSAQQFSDYHSELNMSSLELGDSALYFCASSLGQGPEQYFGPGTRLTVT.

On this clone: Other DNA variants within this sample encode the same CDR3. The chain links TRBV3-1 (or the pseudogene TRBV3-2) to TRBJ1-3, with TRBD1 as a possible D gene (6 bases). Trimming removed 3 bases from V and 0 bases from J, with 6 bases in between. Germline values: CDR1 LGHDT, CDR2 YNNKEL (reference sequence). CDR3 length: 14 residues. CDR3 amino acids: CASSQDSSGNTIYF. In DNA form, the CDR3 reads TGTGCCAGCAGCCAGGACAGCTCTGGAAACACCATATATTTT.

The chain is built from TRBV28 and TRBJ2-2, with 10 bases identical to TRBD1. CDR1 is MDHEN, CDR2 SYDVKM, per germline. Germline trimming cut 0 bases from V and 5 bases from J; bases unmatched to any gene: 3. This CDR3 region has 16 residues. The DNA for the CDR3 is TGTGCCAGCAGTTTATGGGGACAGGGGAGTACCGGGGAGCTGTTTTTT. This sequence encodes CASSLWGQGSTGELFF.